These 2 T cell receptor beta chains came from one sample sequenced in a study of blood T cell repertoires in COVID-19. The protocol was immunoSEQ multiplex PCR, while the TCRdb copy is restricted to in-frame clones and leaves out a portion. The data hold approximately 140,000 clones, with 88% observed a single time. Sequencing was carried out using peripheral blood. The receptor set was obtained from a man between 60 and 75 years old with active or convalescent COVID-19.

The rearrangement uses TRBV5-1 and TRBJ2-2, with 10 bases lining up with TRBD2. CDR1 and CDR2 from the germline V gene are SGHRS and YFSETQ. The junction had 13 bases not matched to a gene; V was cut back by 4 bases and J by 4 bases. The CDR3 runs 18 residues. The CDR3, as DNA: TGCGCCAGCAGCCTCACGCCCCCTAGCGGGAGAGTCACCGGGGAGCTGTTTTTT. It encodes CASSLTPPSGRVTGELFF.

V usage is TRBV6-5 and J usage is TRBJ2-1, with D perhaps matching TRBD2 (6 bases). Germline values: CDR1 MNHEY, CDR2 SVGAGI. The CDR3 loop spans 14 amino acids. V was pared by 6 bases and J by 4 bases, with 13 bases between. CDR3 amino acids: CASRGGALYNEQFF. The CDR3 coding sequence is TGTGCCAGCAGGGGAGGCGCCCTTTACAATGAGCAGTTCTTC.